Sequencing of this TCR beta chain was carried out in a study of cytomegalovirus exposure and HLA in healthy donors. Study results and limitations: According to the study, 160 or so TCR beta chains were cytomegalovirus-associated. High sensitivity and specificity were reportedly achieved when the classifier diagnosed cytomegalovirus status.

The V gene end was trimmed by 1 base and the J gene end by 3 bases; junction bases not matched to a gene: 4. CDR1 SEHNR and CDR2 FQNEAQ come from the germline V gene (reference sequence). This CDR3 has 17 residues. As concerns this clone: Its antigen is still unknown.

Primers included in the PCR were 60 Vbeta and 13 Jbeta primers. Repertoires were generated with immunoSEQ multiplex PCR, while TCRdb's copy carries only in-frame clones and drops some. The sample totals 45,000 to 60,000 clones. V and J are TRBV7-9 and TRBJ2-1; 12 positions agree with TRBD2. The sequence derives from a woman in her forties in good health and CMV-seronegative. Specimen: PBMCs. For the CDR3, the DNA is TGTGCCAGCAGCTTAGTACTAGCGGGGGGTTTCTACAATGAGCAGTTCTTC. Translating gives CASSLVLAGGFYNEQFF.